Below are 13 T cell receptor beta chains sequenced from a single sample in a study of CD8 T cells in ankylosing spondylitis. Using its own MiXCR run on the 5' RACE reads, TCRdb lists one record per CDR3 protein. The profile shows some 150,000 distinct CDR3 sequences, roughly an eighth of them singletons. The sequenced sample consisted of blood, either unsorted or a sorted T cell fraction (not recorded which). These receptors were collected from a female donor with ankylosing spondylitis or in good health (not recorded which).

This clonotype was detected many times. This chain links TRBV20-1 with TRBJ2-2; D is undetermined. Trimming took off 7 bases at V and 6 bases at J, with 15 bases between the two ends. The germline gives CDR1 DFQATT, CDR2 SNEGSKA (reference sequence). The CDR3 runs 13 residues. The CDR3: CSVKAPPPGELFF. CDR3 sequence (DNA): TGCAGTGTCAAGGCCCCTCCTCCCGGGGAGCTGTTTTTT.

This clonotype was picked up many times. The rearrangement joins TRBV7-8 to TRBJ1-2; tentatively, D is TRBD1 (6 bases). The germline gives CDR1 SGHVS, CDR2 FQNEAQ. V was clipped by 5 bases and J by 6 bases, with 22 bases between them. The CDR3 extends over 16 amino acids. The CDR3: CASSTTGTPRKDGYTF. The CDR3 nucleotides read TGTGCCAGCAGCACCACCGGGACACCTAGGAAGGATGGCTACACCTTC.

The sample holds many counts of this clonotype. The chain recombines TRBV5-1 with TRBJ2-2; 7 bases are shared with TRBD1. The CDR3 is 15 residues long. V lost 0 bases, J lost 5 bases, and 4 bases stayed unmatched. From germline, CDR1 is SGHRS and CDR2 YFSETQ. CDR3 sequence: CASSLEGAWTGELFF. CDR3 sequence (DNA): TGCGCCAGCAGCTTGGAGGGGGCGTGGACCGGGGAGCTGTTTTTT.

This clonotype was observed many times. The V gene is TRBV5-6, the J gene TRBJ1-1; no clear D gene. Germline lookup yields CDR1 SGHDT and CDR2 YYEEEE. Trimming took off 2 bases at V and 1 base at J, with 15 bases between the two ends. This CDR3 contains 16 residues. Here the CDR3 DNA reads TGTGCCAGCAGCTTAAGAGGTCGGGGAAAGAACACTGAAGCTTTCTTT. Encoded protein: CASSLRGRGKNTEAFF.

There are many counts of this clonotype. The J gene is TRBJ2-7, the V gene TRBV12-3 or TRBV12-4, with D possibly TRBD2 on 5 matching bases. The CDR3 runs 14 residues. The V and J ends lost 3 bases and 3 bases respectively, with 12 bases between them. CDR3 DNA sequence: TGTGCCAGCAGTTTGTCGGGGATGTACTACGAGCAGTACTTC. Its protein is CASSLSGMYYEQYF.

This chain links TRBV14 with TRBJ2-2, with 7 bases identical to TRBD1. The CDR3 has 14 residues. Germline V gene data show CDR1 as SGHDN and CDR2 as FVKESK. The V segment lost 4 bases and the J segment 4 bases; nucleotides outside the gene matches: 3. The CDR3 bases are TGTGCCAGCAGCCGGGACAGAGTCACCGGGGAGCTGTTTTTT. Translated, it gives CASSRDRVTGELFF.

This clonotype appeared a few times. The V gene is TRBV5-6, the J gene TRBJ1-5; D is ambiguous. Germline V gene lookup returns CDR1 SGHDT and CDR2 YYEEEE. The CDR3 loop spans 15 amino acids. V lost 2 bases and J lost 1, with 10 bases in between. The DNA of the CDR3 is TGTGCCAGCAGCTTAATTGGCTCCAGCAATCAGCCCCAGCATTTT. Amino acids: CASSLIGSSNQPQHF.

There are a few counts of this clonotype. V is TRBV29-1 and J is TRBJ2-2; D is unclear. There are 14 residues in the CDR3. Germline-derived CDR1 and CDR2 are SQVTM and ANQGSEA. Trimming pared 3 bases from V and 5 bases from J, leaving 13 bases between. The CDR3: CSVEWAYDTGELFF. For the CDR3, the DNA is TGCAGCGTTGAGTGGGCCTATGATACCGGGGAGCTGTTTTTT.

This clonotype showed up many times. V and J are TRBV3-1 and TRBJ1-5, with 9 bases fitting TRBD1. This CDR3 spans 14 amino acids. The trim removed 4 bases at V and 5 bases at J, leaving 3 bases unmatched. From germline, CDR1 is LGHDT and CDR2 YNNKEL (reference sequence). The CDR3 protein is CASSPGQGDQPQHF. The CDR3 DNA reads TGTGCCAGCAGCCCGGGACAGGGAGATCAGCCCCAGCATTTT.

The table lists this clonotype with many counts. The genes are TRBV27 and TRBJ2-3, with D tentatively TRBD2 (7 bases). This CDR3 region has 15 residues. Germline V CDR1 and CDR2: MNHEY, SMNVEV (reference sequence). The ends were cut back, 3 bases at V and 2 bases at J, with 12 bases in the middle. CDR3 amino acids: CASSFEGGATDTQYF. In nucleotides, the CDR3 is TGTGCCAGCAGTTTCGAAGGGGGGGCCACAGATACGCAGTATTTT.

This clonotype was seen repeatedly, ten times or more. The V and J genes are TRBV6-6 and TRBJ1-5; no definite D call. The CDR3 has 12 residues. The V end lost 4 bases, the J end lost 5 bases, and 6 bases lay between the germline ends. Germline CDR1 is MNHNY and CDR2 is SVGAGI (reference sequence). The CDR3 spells CASSFLDQPQHF. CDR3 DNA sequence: TGTGCCAGCAGTTTTTTGGATCAGCCCCAGCATTTT.

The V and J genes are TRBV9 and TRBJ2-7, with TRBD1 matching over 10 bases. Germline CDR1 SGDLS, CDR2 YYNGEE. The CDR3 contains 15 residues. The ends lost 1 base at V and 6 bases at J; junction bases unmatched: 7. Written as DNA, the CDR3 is TGTGCCAGCAGCGTAACCCTCGGGACAGGGGTCGAGCAGTACTTC. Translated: CASSVTLGTGVEQYF.

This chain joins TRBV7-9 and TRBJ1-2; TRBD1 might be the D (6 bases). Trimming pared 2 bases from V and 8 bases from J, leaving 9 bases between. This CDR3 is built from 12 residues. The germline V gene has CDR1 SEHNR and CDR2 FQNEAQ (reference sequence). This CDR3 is CASSLPGEGYTF. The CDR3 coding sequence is TGTGCCAGCAGCTTACCAGGGGAAGGCTACACCTTC. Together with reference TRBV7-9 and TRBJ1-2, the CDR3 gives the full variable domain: DTGVSQNPRHKITKRGQNVTFRCDPISEHNRLYWYRQTLGQGPEFLTYFQNEAQLEKSRLLSDRFSAERPKGSFSTLEIQRTEQGDSAMYLCASSLPGEGYTFGSGTRLTVV.